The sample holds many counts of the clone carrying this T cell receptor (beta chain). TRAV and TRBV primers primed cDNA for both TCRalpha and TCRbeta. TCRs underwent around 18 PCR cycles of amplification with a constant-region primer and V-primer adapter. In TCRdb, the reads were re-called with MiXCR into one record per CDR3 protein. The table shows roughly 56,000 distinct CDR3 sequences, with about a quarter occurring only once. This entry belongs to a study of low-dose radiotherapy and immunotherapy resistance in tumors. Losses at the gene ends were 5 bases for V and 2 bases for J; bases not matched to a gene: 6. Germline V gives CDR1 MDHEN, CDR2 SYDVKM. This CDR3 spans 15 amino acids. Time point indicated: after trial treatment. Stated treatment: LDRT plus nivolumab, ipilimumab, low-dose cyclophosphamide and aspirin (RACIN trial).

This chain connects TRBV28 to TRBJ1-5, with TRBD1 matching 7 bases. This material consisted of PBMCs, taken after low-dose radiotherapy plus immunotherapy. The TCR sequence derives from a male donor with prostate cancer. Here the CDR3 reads CASSMTGNGNQPQHF. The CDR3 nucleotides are TGTGCCAGCAGTATGACAGGGAATGGCAATCAGCCCCAGCATTTT.